This TCR beta chain is from a study of T-cell reconstitution after alpha-beta-depleted transplantation in children (TCRdb year 2016). Study-wide context: T-cell immune reconstitution after TCRalphabeta/CD19-depleted allogeneic hematopoietic cell transplantation in children was quantitatively tracked in the study by means of TCR repertoire profiling.

Results and caveats for the whole study, not just this receptor: Apparently early alphabetaT-cell count recovery about two months after transplant reportedly relied on only several hundred rapidly expanded clones derived from non-depleted graft cells. In some patients, the high TCRbeta diversity seen at day 60 was put down to recipient T cells and intrathymic progenitors that had survived conditioning. Over the following months the frequencies of hyperexpanded clones went down, and after one year T-cell counts and TCRbeta diversity were mostly credited to newly produced T cells.

V is shortened by 0 bases, J by 1 base, and the region joining them spans 5 bases. Counted from cysteine to phenylalanine, this CDR3 has 14 amino acids. The sequence is cut down to CDR3 DNA, 42 bases in frame from base 1. The germline V gene encodes CDR1 SGHRS and CDR2 YFSETQ. This clonotype was seen repeatedly, ten times or more. It has no known antigen specificity. No base quality values were provided; no much bigger clone lies one nucleotide off. Library method: PCR. Sequenced using an Illumina HiSeq 2500. To normalize quantification of the TCRbeta repertoire, the TCR libraries were built with molecular barcoding that relied on unique molecular identifiers. Starting from the raw public reads, TCRdb applied fastp trimming at Q25, assembled clones with MiXCR and retained in-frame beta chains. Rows with one shared CDR3 protein collapse into an entry with the most common genes and DNA. This sample has 250,000 or so distinct CDR3 sequences in its table, and 6.5% to 9% of those were observed once. The ten largest clones add up to almost 6.5% of the sample.

In light of the paper, this sample's treatment or condition label describes: allogeneic hematopoietic cell transplantation with graft depleted of TCRalphabeta T cells and CD19 B cells. Transplant recipients were children who received TCRalphabeta/CD19-depleted allogeneic hematopoietic cell grafts. The V and J genes are TRBV5-1 and TRBJ1-5; the D gene lacks a confident call. The clonotype was recovered from a male patient under 18 who had a stem cell transplant for acute lymphoblastic leukemia, so the T cells may come from the graft donor. Sequences were derived from PBMCs, mostly from graft donor cells, sampled 180 days after TCRalphabeta/CD19-depleted stem cell transplant. The DNA sequence reads TGCGCCAGCAGCTTGGAGGGAAGCAATCAGCCCCAGCATTTT. It encodes CASSLEGSNQPQHF.